This is a list of T cell receptor beta chains from one sample in a study of cytomegalovirus exposure and HLA in healthy donors. Method: immunoSEQ multiplex PCR; TCRdb's copy keeps in-frame clones and lacks some. The sample has 170,000 or so clones; around 80% are singletons. The sequenced sample was PBMCs. These receptors all come from a man aged 18 to 29 in good health and CMV-seronegative. The CDR3 runs from the conserved cysteine through the conserved F or W. D genes are given only for firm matches. Clone sizes are given selectively: once, few, many, or a class where the clone is expanded.

>TRBJ1-5|NA|TRBV28|TRBD1
TGTGCCAGCAGCCGCCAGGGGGCGCTAAGTCAGCCCCAGCATTTT
CASSRQGALSQPQHF
>TRBJ2-5|NA|TRBV11-2|NA
TGTGCCAGCAGCTTAGCTCGGGGGGCAGAGACCCAGTACTTC
CASSLARGAETQYF
>TRBJ2-2|NA|TRBV5-1|TRBD1
TGCGCCAGCAGCTTGAACAGGGGGTCTGTCGGGGAGCTGTTTTTT
CASSLNRGSVGELFF
>TRBJ2-2|NA|TRBV28|NA
TGTGCCAGCAGTCAACGCCGAGGGACCGGGGAGCTGTTTTTT
CASSQRRGTGELFF
>TRBJ2-7|NA|TRBV9|TRBD2
TGTGCCAGCAGCCCCTCCGGGACTAGCGGGGAAGAGCAGTACTTC
CASSPSGTSGEEQYF
>TRBJ2-1|NA|TRBV7-3|TRBD1
TGTGCCAGCAGACAGGGACAGGGTGGGGGCCTGGGGGATGAGCAGTTCTTC
CASRQGQGGGLGDEQFF
>TRBJ1-2|few|TRBV9|TRBD1
TGTGCCAGCAGCCCGACAGGGGGCATTGGAAGCTACACCTTC
CASSPTGGIGSYTF
>TRBJ2-1|NA|TRBV5-1|NA
TGCGCCAGCAGCCAAGGAGCCGGGGATGAGCAGTTCTTC
CASSQGAGDEQFF
>TRBJ1-2|NA|TRBV19|NA
TGTGCCAGTAGTATACAGGGGCCGCCGGACAACTATGGCTACACCTTC
CASSIQGPPDNYGYTF
>TRBJ2-5|NA|TRBV5-6|NA
TGTGCCAGCAGCAGTTCCCGCCGGGGTAACACCCAGTACTTC
CASSSSRRGNTQYF
>TRBJ1-4|NA|TRBV5-1|TRBD1
TGCGCCAGCAGCTCCTTGGGGACAGCAAATGAAAAACTGTTTTTT
CASSSLGTANEKLFF
>TRBJ1-5|NA|TRBV4-1|TRBD1
TGCGCCAGCAGCGTACAGGGGGCGAGTGGCAATCAGCCCCAGCATTTT
CASSVQGASGNQPQHF
>TRBJ2-3|few|TRBV5-4|NA
TGTGCCAGCAGCTCCGTACCCCAGGATACGCAGTATTTT
CASSSVPQDTQYF
>TRBJ2-7|NA|TRBV27|NA
TGTGCCAGCAGCCCCGGTGGGTCTAGCCCCTCAAGAGGGTACGAGCAGTACTTC
CASSPGGSSPSRGYEQYF
>TRBJ2-5|NA|TRBV5-1|TRBD1
TGCGCCAGCAGCTTGGAGGCAGGGGGCGCGGAGACCCAGTACTTC
CASSLEAGGAETQYF
>TRBJ2-1|NA|TRBV5-6|NA
TGTGCCAGCAGGTTCGGGAGTATCACCTACAATGAGCAGTTCTTC
CASRFGSITYNEQFF
>TRBJ2-7|NA|TRBV15|TRBD2
TGTGCCACCAGCCGGACTAGCCGCTACGAGCAGTACTTC
CATSRTSRYEQYF
>TRBJ2-7|NA|TRBV6-5|NA
TGTGCCAGCAGCAAGCTCGGGAGTGTCTACGAGCAGTACTTC
CASSKLGSVYEQYF
>TRBJ1-3|NA|TRBV15|NA
TGTGCCACCAGCACCGAAGACCTTCCTCCTTTAGGCTCGGAGAACACCATATATTTT
CATSTEDLPPLGSENTIYF
>TRBJ1-1|NA|TRBV7-2|TRBD1
TGTGCCAGCAGCCGAGACAGGGGGCGGTTGACTGAAGCTTTCTTT
CASSRDRGRLTEAFF
>TRBJ2-1|NA|TRBV28|TRBD2
TGTGCCAGCAGTTTTGGGCTAGCGGATCTGAGCTCCTACAATGAGCAGTTCTTC
CASSFGLADLSSYNEQFF
>TRBJ1-1|NA|TRBV5-1|TRBD1
TGCGCCAGCAGCTTCGGGGACAGACTGAACACTGAAGCTTTCTTT
CASSFGDRLNTEAFF
>TRBJ1-3|NA|TRBV5-6|NA
TGTGCCAGCGACTGGTCCGCCCCCCCTTTCGATTTATTTGGAAACACCATATATTTT
CASDWSAPPFDLFGNTIYF
>TRBJ2-2|NA|TRBV7-7|TRBD2
TGTGCCAGCAGCCCCAGGGCTAGCGGCGGGACCGGGGAGCTGTTTTTT
CASSPRASGGTGELFF
>TRBJ2-7|few|TRBV10-2|NA
TGCGCCAGCACCGACATGAGCTCCTACGAGCAGTACTTC
CASTDMSSYEQYF
>TRBJ2-3|NA|TRBV2|TRBD1
TGTGCCAGCAGCGAAAGACCTCCGGGACAGGTCGCAGATACGCAGTATTTT
CASSERPPGQVADTQYF
>TRBJ2-7|NA|TRBV11-3|TRBD1
TGTGCCAGCAGCTTAAGGACAGGGAGTTCCTACGAGCAGTACTTC
CASSLRTGSSYEQYF
>TRBJ2-3|NA|TRBV29-1|NA
TGCAGCGCGCCCGGGATAGATACGCAGTATTTT
CSAPGIDTQYF